A single sample is the source of the 30 T cell receptor beta chains below, sequenced in a study of cytomegalovirus exposure and HLA in healthy donors (dated by TCRdb to about 2017). Receptor amplification or capture employed the immunoSEQ multiplex PCR assay. A mixture of 60 forward primers for TCR Vbeta segments and 13 reverse primers for TCR Jbeta segments was used in the multiplex PCR. Drawn from immuneACCESS, this table holds only the in-frame rearrangements with V and J called that TCRdb kept. Clones are partly lost; checked studies trace under half to an unresolved V gene and leave the rest unexplained. In this sample the table shows roughly 130,000 clones, just under 75% of which occur a single time. Clones ranked in the top ten supply 6% to 8.5% of the sample. Material for sequencing was PBMCs. Receptor source: a man aged 35-49 years in good health and CMV-seropositive.

The gene calls are TRBV5-1 and TRBJ2-7; D gene uncertain. Germline lookup yields CDR1 SGHRS and CDR2 YFSETQ. The CDR3 runs to 18 residues. V dropped 5 bases and J dropped 4 bases, with 28 bases sitting between them. As DNA, the CDR3 is TGCGCCAGCAGTTACGGGTTTCTCAAGGAGAAGGCGGCATACGAGCAGTACTTC. Its translation is CASSYGFLKEKAAYEQYF. The entire variable domain, with the rest obtained from reference TRBV5-1 and TRBJ2-7, is as follows: KAGVTQTPRYLIKTRGQQVTLSCSPISGHRSVSWYQQTPGQGLQFLFEYFSETQRNKGNFPGRFSGRQFSNSRSEMNVSTLELGDSALYLCASSYGFLKEKAAYEQYFGPGTRLTVT.

The chain uses TRBV5-1 and TRBJ1-2, with D possibly matching TRBD1 (5 bases). The CDR3 is made up of 14 amino acids. Between the trimmed V and J ends, which lost 4 bases and 5 bases, there was a span of 15 bases. Germline loops: CDR1 SGHRS, CDR2 YFSETQ. This CDR3 is CASSPGHQGYGYTF. DNA of the CDR3: TGCGCCAGCAGCCCCGGACATCAGGGTTATGGCTACACCTTC.

This sequence joins TRBV28 and TRBJ1-1, with a possible D match to TRBD1 (6 bases). The CDR3 loop spans 13 amino acids. V lost 3 bases, J lost 6 bases, and 11 bases lay in between. Germline V lookup: CDR1 MDHEN, CDR2 SYDVKM. CDR3 sequence: CASSFRGSAEAFF. As DNA, the CDR3 is TGTGCCAGCAGTTTTAGGGGGAGCGCTGAAGCTTTCTTT.

This clone was seen a handful of times. This chain connects TRBV7-9 to TRBJ2-7, with D perhaps matching TRBD2 (6 bases). CDR1 is SEHNR, CDR2 FQNEAQ, per germline (reference sequence). The CDR3 extends over 14 amino acids. Trimming shortened V by 6 bases and J by 6 bases, and 18 bases separated the two germline ends. CDR3 DNA sequence: TGTGCCAGCAGGCGATTGGAGTTGGGGGGCGAGCAGTACTTC. Its protein product is CASRRLELGGEQYF. Based on the CDR3 plus reference TRBV7-9 and TRBJ2-7, the full variable domain is DTGVSQNPRHKITKRGQNVTFRCDPISEHNRLYWYRQTLGQGPEFLTYFQNEAQLEKSRLLSDRFSAERPKGSFSTLEIQRTEQGDSAMYLCASRRLELGGEQYFGPGTRLTVT.

This chain uses TRBV11-2 with TRBJ2-3; 10 bases line up with TRBD2. Germline values: CDR1 SGHAT, CDR2 FQNNGV. The junction had 9 bases not matched to a gene; V was cut back by 1 base and J by 5 bases. The CDR3 has 17 residues. CDR3: CASSLGTLSGGGDTQYF. The DNA for the CDR3 is TGTGCCAGCAGCTTAGGCACCTTAAGCGGGGGGGGAGATACGCAGTATTTT.

The rearrangement links TRBV28 to TRBJ2-5; D might be TRBD1 (6 bases). The V gene's germline CDR1 is MDHEN and CDR2 SYDVKM. V lost 5 bases to trimming and J lost 5 bases, with 18 bases between them. The length of the CDR3 is 15 residues. CDR3 residues: CASSPTRERGETQYF. CDR3 sequence (DNA): TGTGCCAGCAGTCCCACCCGGGAAAGGGGGGAGACCCAGTACTTC. Full variable domain (remainder filled in from reference TRBV28 and TRBJ2-5): DVKVTQSSRYLVKRTGEKVFLECVQDMDHENMFWYRQDPGLGLRLIYFSYDVKMKEKGDIPEGYSVSREKKERFSLILESASTNQTSMYLCASSPTRERGETQYFGPGTRLLVL.

The rearrangement joins TRBV10-3 to TRBJ1-2, with 7 positions matching TRBD1. Germline CDR1 reads ENHRY; CDR2 reads SYGVKD. Trimming removed 0 bases from V and 0 bases from J; junction bases left unmatched: 10. The CDR3 covers 18 residues. The CDR3 reads CAISESFIGTETNYGYTF. CDR3 DNA sequence: TGTGCCATCAGTGAGTCGTTTATAGGGACAGAGACTAACTATGGCTACACCTTC.

The CDR3 DNA reads TGTGCCAGCAGTGAATCCGACAGGGACGGCTACACCTTC. It translates to CASSESDRDGYTF. V usage is TRBV2 and J usage is TRBJ1-2; 7 nucleotides align to TRBD1. V shed 2 bases and J 8 bases; nucleotides not matched to a gene: 5. CDR1 and CDR2 (germline): SNHLY, FYNNEI. The CDR3 has 13 residues. Looking up the rest from reference TRBV2 and TRBJ1-2 gives the full variable domain: EPEVTQTPSHQVTQMGQEVILRCVPISNHLYFYWYRQILGQKVEFLVSFYNNEISEKSEIFDDQFSVERPDGSNFTLKIRSTKLEDSAMYFCASSESDRDGYTFGSGTRLTVV.

J is TRBJ1-5 and V is TRBV2; the D gene is possibly TRBD1 (5 bases). V lost 0 bases to trimming and J lost 5 bases, with 11 bases between them. Germline assignment: CDR1 SNHLY and CDR2 FYNNEI. The CDR3 runs 15 residues. The CDR3 sequence: CASSEALKGHQPQHF. DNA of the CDR3: TGTGCCAGCAGTGAAGCGCTTAAGGGGCATCAGCCCCAGCATTTT.

The chain uses TRBV28 and TRBJ1-6; 10 bases map to TRBD1. The CDR3 has 16 residues. J gave up 7 bases and V 4 bases, and 7 bases lay outside the gene matches. Germline V lookup: CDR1 MDHEN, CDR2 SYDVKM. For the CDR3, the DNA is TGTGCCAGCAGTTCTCCAGAGGGACAGGGGAATTCACCCCTCCACTTT. This codes for CASSSPEGQGNSPLHF.

Comment on this clone: A junction boundary mismatches the germline segment, possibly from a read error. The J gene is TRBJ2-7, the V gene TRBV7-9; 12 bases are shared with TRBD1. Looked up from germline, CDR1 is SEHNR and CDR2 is FQNEAQ (reference sequence). This CDR3 has 15 residues. CDR3 sequence reads: CSSSPPGQGANEQYF. The CDR3 coding sequence is TGTTCCAGCAGCCCACCGGGACAGGGGGCGAACGAGCAGTACTTC.

This clone came up a few times. The genes are TRBV11-3 and TRBJ2-5; the D gene is possibly TRBD1 (5 bases). Trimming shortened V by 5 bases and J by 5 bases, and 12 bases separated the two germline ends. The CDR3 runs to 13 residues. CDR1 is SGHNT, CDR2 YENEEA, per germline. The DNA for the CDR3 is TGTGCCAGCAGCCCAAACTCAGGGGAGACCCAGTACTTC. Translating it yields CASSPNSGETQYF. Full variable domain (rest looked up from reference TRBV11-3 and TRBJ2-5): EAGVVQSPRYKIIEKKQPVAFWCNPISGHNTLYWYLQNLGQGPELLIRYENEEAVDDSQLPKDRFSAERLKGVDSTLKIQPAELGDSAVYLCASSPNSGETQYFGPGTRLLVL.

This rearrangement joins TRBV10-3 to TRBJ1-3; D is undetermined. Germline V gives CDR1 ENHRY, CDR2 SYGVKD. This CDR3 is 15 amino acids long. V gave up 0 bases and J gave up 0 bases, with 6 bases separating them. The CDR3 protein is CAISESGGSGNTIYF. The CDR3 DNA reads as TGTGCCATCAGTGAGTCAGGCGGCTCTGGAAACACCATATATTTT.

This chain links TRBV7-2 with TRBJ1-2; 11 bases agree with TRBD1. The CDR3 totals 16 residues. With V trimmed by 5 bases and J by 4 bases, 9 bases remained unmatched. Looked up from germline, CDR1 is SGHTA and CDR2 is FQGNSA. In DNA form, the CDR3 reads TGTGCCAGCAGCCCAACACCCGGGACAGGGGGCTATGGCTACACCTTC. It translates to CASSPTPGTGGYGYTF. The variable domain in full, completed from reference TRBV7-2 and TRBJ1-2, reads GAGVSQSPSNKVTEKGKDVELRCDPISGHTALYWYRQSLGQGLEFLIYFQGNSAPDKSGLPSDRFSAERTGGSVSTLTIQRTQQEDSAVYLCASSPTPGTGGYGYTFGSGTRLTVV.

In this sample, this clone turned up a few times. CDR3 DNA sequence: TGTGCCACCGGACAGGCCTCGTGGAATGAGCAGTTCTTC. It yields the protein CATGQASWNEQFF. This sequence joins TRBV6-1 and TRBJ2-1, with 7 bases fitting TRBD1. The CDR3 runs 13 residues. In germline, CDR1 is MNHNS, CDR2 SASEGT. Trimming took 10 bases from V and 7 from J; bases not matched to a gene: 10.

This chain uses TRBV28 with TRBJ2-7; TRBD2 is a possible D gene (5 bases). The CDR3 has 14 residues. From germline, CDR1 is MDHEN and CDR2 SYDVKM. Trimming pared 7 bases from V and 2 bases from J, leaving 15 bases between. The CDR3 bases are TGTGCCAGCACCACAAGCGGTCTCACCTACGAGCAGTACTTC. This gives the protein CASTTSGLTYEQYF.

The CDR3 is CASSPGAGDRDYEQYF. DNA of the CDR3: TGTGCCAGCAGCCCGGGGGCTGGGGACAGGGACTACGAGCAGTACTTC. The chain combines TRBV5-6 with TRBJ2-7; the match to TRBD1 covers 9 bases. CDR3 size: 16 residues. V was pared by 4 bases and J by 3 bases, with 11 bases of the junction left unmatched. Germline CDR1 is SGHDT and CDR2 is YYEEEE.

The table lists this clone with a few counts. The V gene is TRBV30, the J gene TRBJ1-2, with 8 bases fitting TRBD1. This CDR3 spans 13 amino acids. Germline lookup yields CDR1 GTSNPN and CDR2 SVGIG (reference sequence). Trimming at V came to 6 bases and at J to 0 bases, leaving 3 bases not matched to a gene. CDR3 DNA: TGTGCCTGTACAGGGGGAGCTAACTATGGCTACACCTTC. Its translation is CACTGGANYGYTF.

CDR3 sequence reads: CASSLDRNTGELFF. Here the CDR3 DNA reads TGCGCCAGCAGCTTAGACAGAAACACCGGGGAGCTGTTTTTT. The chain is built from TRBV10-1 and TRBJ2-2; D is perhaps TRBD1 (5 bases). The CDR3 covers 14 residues. Germline CDR1 and CDR2: WNHNN and SYGVQD (reference sequence). Trimming took 6 bases from V and 2 from J, leaving 10 bases between them.

This clone was seen just once. The gene calls are TRBV28 and TRBJ2-1; 10 bases match TRBD2. V was clipped by 8 bases and J by 5 bases; unmatched bases: 12. The germline CDR1 and CDR2 sequences are MDHEN and SYDVKM. The CDR3 has 16 amino acids. The CDR3 region has the DNA TGTGCCAGCTGCACCCCCGGACTAGCGGTGGACAATGAGCAGTTCTTC. Translating gives CASCTPGLAVDNEQFF.

The chain is built from TRBV12-1 and TRBJ1-6; the table names TRBD1, a call not compared with the DNA. TRBV12-1 is shown as a pseudogene. This CDR3 region has 14 residues. CDR3: CASSCYRELSPLHF. The CDR3 DNA is TGTGCCAGCAGCTGCTACAGGGAATTGTCACCCCTCCACTTT.

The chain recombines TRBV4-2 with TRBJ2-7; 9 bases agree with TRBD1. The germline V gene encodes CDR1 LGHNA and CDR2 YNFKEQ. The CDR3 contains 15 residues. V lost 4 bases, J lost 4 bases, and 8 bases stayed unmatched. The CDR3 DNA follows: TGTGCCAGCAGCCCCCCGGGACAGGGTATGTACGAGCAGTACTTC. Its protein is CASSPPGQGMYEQYF.

The chain recombines TRBV30 with TRBJ1-4; 9 bases align to TRBD1. The CDR3 loop spans 13 amino acids. Germline assignment: CDR1 GTSNPN and CDR2 SVGIG (reference sequence). V dropped 5 bases and J dropped 5; count of bases not matched to a gene: 3. CDR3 region: CAWSGQGNEKLFF. CDR3 DNA sequence: TGTGCCTGGTCGGGACAGGGAAATGAAAAACTGTTTTTT.

This clone occurred a few times. CDR3 nucleotide sequence: TGTGCCAGCAGTGAGTCCAGCGGGAGCGCCCACGAGCAGTACTTC. It specifies CASSESSGSAHEQYF. The chain recombines TRBV6-1 with TRBJ2-7, with 8 bases lining up with TRBD2. The CDR3 is 15 residues long. Germline V gene lookup returns CDR1 MNHNS and CDR2 SASEGT. J was trimmed by 5 bases and V by 3 bases; bases with no gene match: 9.

The V gene is TRBV6-5, the J gene TRBJ1-1, with D hard to call. Germline CDR1 and CDR2: MNHEY and SVGAGI. The V gene lost 8 bases and the J gene lost 3 bases, with 16 bases spanning the gap. This CDR3 has 14 residues. The CDR3 region is CASRNNVRHTEAFF. DNA for the CDR3: TGTGCCAGCCGAAATAATGTGAGGCACACTGAAGCTTTCTTT.

This clone was seen more than once but under ten times. This chain connects TRBV5-5 to TRBJ1-1; no definite D call. The V gene's germline CDR1 is SGHKS and CDR2 YYEKEE (reference sequence). This CDR3 comprises 14 residues. The V and J ends lost 2 bases and 1 base respectively, with 9 bases between them. CDR3 DNA sequence: TGTGCCAGCAGCTTTTTTCAGGAGAACACTGAAGCTTTCTTT. Protein product: CASSFFQENTEAFF.

This clone has just a few counts. The chain uses TRBV6-6 and TRBJ2-7; the match to TRBD1 covers 7 bases. The germline CDR1 and CDR2 sequences are MNHNY and SVGAGI (reference sequence). The V and J ends lost 3 bases and 5 bases, in that order; junction bases with no gene match: 7. CDR3 length equals 14 residues. The CDR3 reads CASSYTGVSDEQYF. As DNA, the CDR3 is TGTGCCAGCAGTTATACAGGGGTTAGCGACGAGCAGTACTTC.

This rearrangement joins TRBV7-2 to TRBJ1-5; D ambiguous. Per germline, CDR1 SGHTA and CDR2 FQGNSA. Trimming cost V 5 bases and J 6 bases, with 11 bases left between them. The CDR3 loop spans 13 amino acids. Here the CDR3 DNA reads TGTGCCAGCAGCCGACCGGGAGGTCAGCCCCAGCATTTT. Amino acid sequence: CASSRPGGQPQHF. Full variable domain (rest looked up from reference TRBV7-2 and TRBJ1-5): GAGVSQSPSNKVTEKGKDVELRCDPISGHTALYWYRQSLGQGLEFLIYFQGNSAPDKSGLPSDRFSAERTGGSVSTLTIQRTQQEDSAVYLCASSRPGGQPQHFGDGTRLSIL.

The V and J genes are TRBV28 and TRBJ1-6; 7 positions match TRBD1. The CDR3 is 17 amino acids. V shed 4 bases, J shed 4 bases, and the junction held 10 bases outside the gene matches. CDR1 is MDHEN, CDR2 SYDVKM, per germline. The CDR3 DNA follows: TGTGCCAGCAGTTCGATCGGCCCGGGACAGTATAATTCACCCCTCCACTTT. Encoded protein: CASSSIGPGQYNSPLHF.

V usage is TRBV2 and J usage is TRBJ2-3; the match to TRBD2 covers 8 bases. CDR1 SNHLY and CDR2 FYNNEI come from the germline V gene. Unmatched junction bases numbered 13, after V lost 5 bases and J lost 0 bases. The CDR3 has 18 amino acids. CDR3 sequence (DNA): TGTGCCAGCAGTCCCCGGGGACTAGTGATCTCTAGCACAGATACGCAGTATTTT. It codes for CASSPRGLVISSTDTQYF.